Sequencing of this TCR beta chain was carried out in a study of human T cells and chemical hapten exposure. MiXCR, applied by TCRdb to the RACE reads, yields one record per CDR3 protein. The profile shows nearly 85,000 distinct CDR3 sequences, 11% of them singletons. Many counts were recorded for this clonotype. J lost 1 base, V lost 6 bases, and 5 bases had no gene match. There are 13 residues in the CDR3. Germline CDR1 is SQVTM and CDR2 is ANQGSEA. Time point given: patch test 2, 6 weeks after DPC sensitization. Treatment reported: therapeutic diphenylcyclopropenone sensitization with weekly scalp DPC.

The material sequenced was whole blood, taken in connection with sensitization to the hapten diphenylcyclopropenone (DPC). This TCR came from a man younger than 30 with alopecia areata. Some clones in this sample may be carry-over from other donors' samples. The chain recombines TRBV29-1 with TRBJ1-2, with 7 nucleotides matching TRBD1. CDR3 bases: TGCAGCGTGGCCGGGACAGATAACTATGGCTACACCTTC. It specifies CSVAGTDNYGYTF.